The 6 T cell receptor beta chains below all came from one sample that was sequenced in a study of T cells in Graves' hyperthyroidism and ophthalmopathy (dated by TCRdb to the late 2010s). The library came from multiplex PCR. For sequencing, an Illumina HiSeq 2000 was employed. The TCR beta CDR3 regions were amplified from RNA transcripts. For the first round of RT-PCR on the TCR CDR3, the HTBI primer set was used together with the Qiagen OneStep RT-PCR kit. TCRdb reran the public reads through fastp at Q25 and MiXCR, keeping productive beta chains. Duplicate CDR3 protein sequences are folded into a single record with the most common DNA and genes. The sample table records 300,000 to 350,000 distinct CDR3 sequences; 11% to 15% of these occur just once. The top ten hold 20% to 25% of the sample. Sequenced input: blood. Receptors originate from a woman aged 30 to 39 with Graves' hyperthyroidism.

In its sample, this clonotype was seen many times. One end of the junction does not line up with germline, which may come from a read error. The V gene is TRBV6-1, the J gene TRBJ1-1; the D is unclear. CDR3 length equals 12 residues. The germline CDR1 and CDR2 sequences are MNHNS and SASEGT. DNA for the CDR3: TGTGCCAGCAGTGCCACCACAGCAAGGCCCCTCTTT. Protein: CASSATTARPLF.

This clonotype was found many times. The chain couples TRBV29-1 to TRBJ1-2; D remains unclear. V was shortened by 3 bases and J by 5 bases, with 13 bases between the two germline ends. CDR3 size: 13 residues. Germline loops: CDR1 SQVTM, CDR2 ANQGSEA. CDR3 sequence reads: CSVESGEEYGYTF. In DNA form, the CDR3 reads TGCAGCGTTGAGAGTGGGGAGGAGTATGGCTACACCTTC. The full variable domain, with the rest looked up from reference TRBV29-1 and TRBJ1-2, is SAVISQKPSRDICQRGTSLTIQCQVDSQVTMMFWYRQQPGQSLTLIATANQGSEATYESGFVIDKFPISRPNLTFSTLTVSNMSPEDSSIYLCSVESGEEYGYTFGSGTRLTVV.

Ten or more counts support this clonotype. J is TRBJ1-2 and V is TRBV12-5, with D unresolved. The CDR3 covers 15 residues. The germline V gene encodes CDR1 LGHNT and CDR2 FRNRAP. Trimming took 0 bases from V and 2 from J, leaving 10 bases between them. The CDR3 region has the DNA TGTGCTAGTGGTTTGGTTTTGGGCCAGAACTATGGCTACACCTTC. Its translation: CASGLVLGQNYGYTF.

This clonotype has just a few counts. The chain is built from TRBV28 and TRBJ2-5; no definite D call. The CDR3 consists of 14 residues. V lost 3 bases and J lost 4, with 12 bases in between. CDR1 is MDHEN and CDR2 is SYDVKM in the germline V gene. This chain's CDR3 is CASSFRQVAETQYF. The CDR3 DNA is TGTGCCAGCAGTTTCCGGCAGGTGGCAGAGACCCAGTACTTC.

This clonotype was picked up a small number of times. The chain employs TRBV28 and TRBJ1-5; the D gene is possibly TRBD1 (6 bases). Germline CDR1 MDHEN, CDR2 SYDVKM. The CDR3 sequence is 16 residues long. V lost 6 bases and J lost 11, with 26 bases in between. CDR3 in amino acids: CASRANGQPRGGSQHF. The CDR3 nucleotides read TGTGCCAGCAGGGCCAACGGACAGCCTAGGGGGGGGTCCCAGCATTTT.

This clonotype was counted many times. The chain is built from TRBV2 and TRBJ1-6; the match to TRBD1 covers 11 bases. CDR1 is SNHLY, CDR2 FYNNEI, per germline. V gave up 4 bases and J gave up 7 bases; unmatched junction bases: 6. The CDR3 runs 16 residues. CDR3 nucleotides: TGTGCCAGCAGTGCTTCCTGGACAGGGGGCAATTCACCCCTCCACTTT. It codes for CASSASWTGGNSPLHF.